The present TCR beta chain was sequenced within a study of shared clonotypes between healthy human individuals. This CDR3 is 15 amino acids long. Trimming cost V 5 bases and J 0 bases; bases outside gene matches: 4. Germline assignment: CDR1 KGHSH and CDR2 LQKENI. Libraries were prepared by immunoSEQ multiplex PCR; TCRdb keeps only in-frame clonotypes and omits some of them. Among 1,400,000 or so clones listed, 98% were seen once. The sequencing sample was made of naive CD4+ T cells sorted from blood. The subset here: CD45RA+ positively selected. The chain recombines TRBV18 with TRBJ2-7; 10 bases are shared with TRBD2. The sequence was obtained from a man younger than 45 in good health. CDR3 sequence: CASSIGTSDSYEQYF. The CDR3 DNA reads as TGTGCCAGCTCAATAGGGACTAGCGACTCCTACGAGCAGTACTTC.